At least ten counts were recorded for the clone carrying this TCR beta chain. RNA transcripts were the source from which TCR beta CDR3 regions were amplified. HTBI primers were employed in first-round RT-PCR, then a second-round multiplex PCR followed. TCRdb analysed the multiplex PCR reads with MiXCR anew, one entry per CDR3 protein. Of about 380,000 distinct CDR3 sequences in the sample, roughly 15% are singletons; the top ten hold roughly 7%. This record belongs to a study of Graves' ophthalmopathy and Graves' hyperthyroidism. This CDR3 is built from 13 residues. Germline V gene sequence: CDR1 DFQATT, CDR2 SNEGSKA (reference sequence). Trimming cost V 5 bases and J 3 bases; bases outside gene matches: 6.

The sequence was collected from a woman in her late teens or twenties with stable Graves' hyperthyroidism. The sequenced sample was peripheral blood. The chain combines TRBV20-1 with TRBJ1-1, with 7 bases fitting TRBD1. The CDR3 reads CSAQTGIDTEAFF. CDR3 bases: TGCAGTGCTCAGACAGGGATCGACACTGAAGCTTTCTTT.